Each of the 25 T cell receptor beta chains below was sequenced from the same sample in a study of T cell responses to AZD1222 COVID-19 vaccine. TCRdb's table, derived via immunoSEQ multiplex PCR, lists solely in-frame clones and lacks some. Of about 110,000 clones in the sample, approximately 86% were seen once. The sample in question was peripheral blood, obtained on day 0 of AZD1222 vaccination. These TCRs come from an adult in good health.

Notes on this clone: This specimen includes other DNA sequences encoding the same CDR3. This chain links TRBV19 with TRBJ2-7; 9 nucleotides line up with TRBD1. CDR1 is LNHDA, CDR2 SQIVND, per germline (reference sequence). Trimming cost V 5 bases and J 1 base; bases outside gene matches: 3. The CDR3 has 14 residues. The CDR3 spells CASSSGTGSYEQYF. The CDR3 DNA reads TGTGCCAGTAGTTCTGGGACAGGGTCCTACGAGCAGTACTTC. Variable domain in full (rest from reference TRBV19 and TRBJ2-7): DGGITQSPKYLFRKEGQNVTLSCEQNLNHDAMYWYRQDPGQGLRLIYYSQIVNDFQKGDIAEGYSVSREKKESFPLTVTSAQKNPTAFYLCASSSGTGSYEQYFGPGTRLTVT.

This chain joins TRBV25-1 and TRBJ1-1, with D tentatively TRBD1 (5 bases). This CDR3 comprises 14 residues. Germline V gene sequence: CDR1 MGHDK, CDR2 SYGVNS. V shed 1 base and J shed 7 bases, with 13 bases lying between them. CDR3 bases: TGTGCCAGCAGTGAATCCTTAGGGGCGGGTGAAGCTTTCTTT. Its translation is CASSESLGAGEAFF.

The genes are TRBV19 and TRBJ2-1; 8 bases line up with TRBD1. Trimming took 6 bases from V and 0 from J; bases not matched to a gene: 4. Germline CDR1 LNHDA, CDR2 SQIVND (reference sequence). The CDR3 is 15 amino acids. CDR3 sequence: CASSRTGGSYNEQFF. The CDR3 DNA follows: TGTGCCAGTAGCAGAACAGGGGGCTCCTACAATGAGCAGTTCTTC. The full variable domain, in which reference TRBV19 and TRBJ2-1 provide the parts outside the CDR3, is DGGITQSPKYLFRKEGQNVTLSCEQNLNHDAMYWYRQDPGQGLRLIYYSQIVNDFQKGDIAEGYSVSREKKESFPLTVTSAQKNPTAFYLCASSRTGGSYNEQFFGPGTRLTVL.

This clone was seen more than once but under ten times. In DNA, the CDR3 is TGTGCCAGCAGCCAAGATTGGGGGACACAGGATACGCAGTATTTT. As protein: CASSQDWGTQDTQYF. V usage is TRBV3-1 (or the pseudogene TRBV3-2) and J usage is TRBJ2-3; weak D call: TRBD1 (6 bases). This CDR3 spans 15 amino acids. V was pared by 0 bases and J by 6 bases, with 13 bases between. CDR1 and CDR2 from the germline V gene are LGHDT and YNNKEL (reference sequence).

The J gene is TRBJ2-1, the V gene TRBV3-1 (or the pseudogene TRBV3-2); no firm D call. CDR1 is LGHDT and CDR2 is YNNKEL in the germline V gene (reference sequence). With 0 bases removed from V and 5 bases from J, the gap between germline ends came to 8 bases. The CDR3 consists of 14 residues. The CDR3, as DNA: TGTGCCAGCAGCCAAGACCCGGCTGACAATGAGCAGTTCTTC. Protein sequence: CASSQDPADNEQFF.

This CDR3 is CASSLYRGEAFF. The CDR3 nucleotides are TGTGCCAGCAGCTTGTACAGGGGAGAAGCTTTCTTT. V gene TRBV7-2 combines with J gene TRBJ1-1, with 7 nucleotides matching TRBD1. CDR3 size: 12 residues. Germline V gives CDR1 SGHTA, CDR2 FQGNSA. With V trimmed by 3 bases and J by 8 bases, 3 bases remained unmatched.

This CDR3 is CAWSRQGVNEQYF. The CDR3 DNA reads as TGTGCCTGGAGTCGCCAGGGGGTCAACGAGCAGTACTTC. The chain combines TRBV30 with TRBJ2-7, with 7 positions matching TRBD1. CDR3 length: 13 residues. Germline assignment: CDR1 GTSNPN and CDR2 SVGIG (reference sequence). V trimming: 2 bases; J trimming: 5 bases; junction bases outside the gene matches: 6.

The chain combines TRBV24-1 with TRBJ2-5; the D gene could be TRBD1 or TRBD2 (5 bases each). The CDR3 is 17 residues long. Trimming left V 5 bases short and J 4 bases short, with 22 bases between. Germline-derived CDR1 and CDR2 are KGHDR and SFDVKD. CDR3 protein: CATSALGVGESSETQYF. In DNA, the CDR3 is TGTGCCACCAGTGCCTTAGGGGTCGGGGAATCCTCAGAGACCCAGTACTTC.

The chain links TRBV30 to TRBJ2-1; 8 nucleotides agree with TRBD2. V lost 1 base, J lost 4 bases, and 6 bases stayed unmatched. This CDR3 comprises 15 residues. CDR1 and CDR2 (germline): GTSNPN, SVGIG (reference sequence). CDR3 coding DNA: TGTGCCTGGAGTGAAATTAGCGGGGTTTACAATGAGCAGTTCTTC. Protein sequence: CAWSEISGVYNEQFF.

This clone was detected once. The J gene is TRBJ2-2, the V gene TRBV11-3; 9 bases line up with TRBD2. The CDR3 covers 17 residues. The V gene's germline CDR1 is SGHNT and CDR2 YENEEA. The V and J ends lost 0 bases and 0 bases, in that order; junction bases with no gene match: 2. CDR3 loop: CASSLDIAGANTGELFF. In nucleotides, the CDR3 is TGTGCCAGCAGCTTAGATATAGCGGGGGCGAACACCGGGGAGCTGTTTTTT.

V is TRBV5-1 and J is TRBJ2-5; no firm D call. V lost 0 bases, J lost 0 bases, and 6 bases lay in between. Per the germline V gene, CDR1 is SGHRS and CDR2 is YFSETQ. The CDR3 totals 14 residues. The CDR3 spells CASSLGPNQETQYF. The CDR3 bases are TGCGCCAGCAGCTTGGGACCGAACCAAGAGACCCAGTACTTC.

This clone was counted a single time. The CDR3 DNA follows: TGTGCCATCAGTCCCGGGACAGGGAACAATGAGCAGTTCTTC. Translation gives CAISPGTGNNEQFF. The chain recombines TRBV10-3 with TRBJ2-1; 9 nucleotides agree with TRBD1. V shed 5 bases and J 5 bases; nucleotides not matched to a gene: 4. The CDR3 length is 14 residues. The germline V gene has CDR1 ENHRY and CDR2 SYGVKD.

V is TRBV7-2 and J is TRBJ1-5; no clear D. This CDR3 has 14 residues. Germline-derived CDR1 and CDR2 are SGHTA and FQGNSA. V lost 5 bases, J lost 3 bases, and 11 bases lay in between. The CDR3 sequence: CASSRQADNQPQHF. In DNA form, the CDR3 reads TGTGCCAGCAGCCGTCAGGCCGACAATCAGCCCCAGCATTTT.

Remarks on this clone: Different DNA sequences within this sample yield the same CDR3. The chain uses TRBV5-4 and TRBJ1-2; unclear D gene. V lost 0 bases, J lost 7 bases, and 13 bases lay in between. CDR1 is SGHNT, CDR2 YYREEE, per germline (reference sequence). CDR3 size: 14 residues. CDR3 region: CASSLEGRERGYTF. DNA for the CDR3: TGTGCCAGCAGCTTGGAAGGGAGGGAGCGTGGCTACACCTTC.

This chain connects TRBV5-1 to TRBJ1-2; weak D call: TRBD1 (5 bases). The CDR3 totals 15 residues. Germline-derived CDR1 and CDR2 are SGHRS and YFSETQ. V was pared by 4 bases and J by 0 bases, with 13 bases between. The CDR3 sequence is CASSPGPPPNYGYTF. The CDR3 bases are TGCGCCAGCAGCCCGGGACCCCCTCCTAACTATGGCTACACCTTC.

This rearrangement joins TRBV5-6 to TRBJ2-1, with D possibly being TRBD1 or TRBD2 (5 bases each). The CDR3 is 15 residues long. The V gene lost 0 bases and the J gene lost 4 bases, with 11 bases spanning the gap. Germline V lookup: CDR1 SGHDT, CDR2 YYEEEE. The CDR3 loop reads CASSLEDTGYNEQFF. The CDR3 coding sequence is TGTGCCAGCAGCTTGGAGGACACGGGGTACAATGAGCAGTTCTTC.

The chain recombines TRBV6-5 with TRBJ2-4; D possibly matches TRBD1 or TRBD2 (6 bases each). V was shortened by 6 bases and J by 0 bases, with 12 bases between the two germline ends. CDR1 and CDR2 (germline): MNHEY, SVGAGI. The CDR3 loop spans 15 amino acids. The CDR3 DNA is TGTGCCAGCAGAGAGGGGGGCTCAGCCAAAAACATTCAGTACTTC. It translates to CASREGGSAKNIQYF.

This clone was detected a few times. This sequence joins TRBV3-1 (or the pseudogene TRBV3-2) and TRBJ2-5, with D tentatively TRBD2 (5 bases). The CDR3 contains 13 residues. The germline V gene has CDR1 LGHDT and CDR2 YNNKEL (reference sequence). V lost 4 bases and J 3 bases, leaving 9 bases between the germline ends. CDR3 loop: CASSLRGKETQYF. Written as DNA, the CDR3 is TGTGCCAGCAGCCTCCGAGGGAAAGAGACCCAGTACTTC.

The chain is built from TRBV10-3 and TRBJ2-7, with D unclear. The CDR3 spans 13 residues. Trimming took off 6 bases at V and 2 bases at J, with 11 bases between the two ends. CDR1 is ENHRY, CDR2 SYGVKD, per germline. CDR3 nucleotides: TGTGCCATCAGACCCCCAGGTACCTACGAGCAGTACTTC. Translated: CAIRPPGTYEQYF.

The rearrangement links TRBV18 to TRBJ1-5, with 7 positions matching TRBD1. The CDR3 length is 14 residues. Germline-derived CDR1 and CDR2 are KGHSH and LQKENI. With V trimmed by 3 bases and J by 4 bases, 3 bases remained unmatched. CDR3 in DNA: TGTGCCAGCTCACCCGGGACAGAAAATCAGCCCCAGCATTTT. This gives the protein CASSPGTENQPQHF.

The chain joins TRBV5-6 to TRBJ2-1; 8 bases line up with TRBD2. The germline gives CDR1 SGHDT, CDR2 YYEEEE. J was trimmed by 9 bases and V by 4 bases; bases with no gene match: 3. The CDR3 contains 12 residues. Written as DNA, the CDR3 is TGTGCCAGCAGCCTAGGACTAGCTGAGCAGTTCTTC. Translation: CASSLGLAEQFF. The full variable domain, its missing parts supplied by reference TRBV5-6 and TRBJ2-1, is DAGVTQSPTHLIKTRGQQVTLRCSPKSGHDTVSWYQQALGQGPQFIFQYYEEEERQRGNFPDRFSGHQFPNYSSELNVNALLLGDSALYLCASSLGLAEQFFGPGTRLTVL.

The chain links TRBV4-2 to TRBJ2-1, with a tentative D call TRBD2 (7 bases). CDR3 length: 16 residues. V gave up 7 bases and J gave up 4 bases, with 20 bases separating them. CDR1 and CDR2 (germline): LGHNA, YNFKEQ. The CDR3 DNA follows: TGTGCCAGCACCGGGGGCGGCGGGGGTTCGTACAATGAGCAGTTCTTC. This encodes CASTGGGGGSYNEQFF.

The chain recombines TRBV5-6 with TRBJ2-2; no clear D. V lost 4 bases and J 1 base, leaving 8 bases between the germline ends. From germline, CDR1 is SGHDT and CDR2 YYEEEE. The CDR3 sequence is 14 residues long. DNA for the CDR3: TGTGCCAGCAGCGCCTATCGGAACACCGGGGAGCTGTTTTTT. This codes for CASSAYRNTGELFF.

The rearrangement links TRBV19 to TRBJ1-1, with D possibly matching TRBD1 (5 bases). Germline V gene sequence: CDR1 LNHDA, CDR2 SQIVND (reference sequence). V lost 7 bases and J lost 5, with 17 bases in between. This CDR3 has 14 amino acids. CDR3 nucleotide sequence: TGTGCCAGTACCTCTCAGGGAGATGGGACTGAAGCTTTCTTT. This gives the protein CASTSQGDGTEAFF.

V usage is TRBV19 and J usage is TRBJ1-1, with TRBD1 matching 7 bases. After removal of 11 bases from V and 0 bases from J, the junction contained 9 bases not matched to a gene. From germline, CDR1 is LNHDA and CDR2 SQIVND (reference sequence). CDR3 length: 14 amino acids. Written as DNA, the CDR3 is TGTGCCGCTAGGGGGACAGCGATGAACACTGAAGCTTTCTTT. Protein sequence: CAARGTAMNTEAFF.